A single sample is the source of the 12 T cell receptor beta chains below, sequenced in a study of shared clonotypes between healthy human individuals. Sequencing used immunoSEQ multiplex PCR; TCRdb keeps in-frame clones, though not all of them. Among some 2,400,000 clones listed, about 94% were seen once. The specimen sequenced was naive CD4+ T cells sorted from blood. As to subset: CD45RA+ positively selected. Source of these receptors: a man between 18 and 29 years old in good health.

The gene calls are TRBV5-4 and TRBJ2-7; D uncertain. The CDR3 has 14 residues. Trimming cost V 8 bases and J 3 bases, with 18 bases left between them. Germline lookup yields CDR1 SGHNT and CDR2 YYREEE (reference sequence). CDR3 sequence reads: CARVPGSFSYEQYF. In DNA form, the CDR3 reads TGTGCCAGGGTTCCGGGTTCGTTCAGCTACGAGCAGTACTTC.

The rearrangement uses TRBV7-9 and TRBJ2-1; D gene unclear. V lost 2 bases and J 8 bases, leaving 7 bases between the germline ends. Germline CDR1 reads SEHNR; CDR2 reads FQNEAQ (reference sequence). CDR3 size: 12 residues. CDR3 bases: TGTGCCAGCAGCTTAACTCGAGATGAGCAGTTCTTC. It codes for CASSLTRDEQFF.

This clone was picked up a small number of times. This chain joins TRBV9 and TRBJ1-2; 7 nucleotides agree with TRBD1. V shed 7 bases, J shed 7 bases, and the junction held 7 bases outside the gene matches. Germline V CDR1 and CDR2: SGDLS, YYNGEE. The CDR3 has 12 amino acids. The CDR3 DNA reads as TGTGCCAGCGGACGACAGGGCGGTGGCTACACCTTC. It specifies CASGRQGGGYTF. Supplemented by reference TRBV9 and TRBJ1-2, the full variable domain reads DSGVTQTPKHLITATGQRVTLRCSPRSGDLSVYWYQQSLDQGLQFLIQYYNGEERAKGNILERFSAQQFPDLHSELNLSSLELGDSALYFCASGRQGGGYTFGSGTRLTVV.

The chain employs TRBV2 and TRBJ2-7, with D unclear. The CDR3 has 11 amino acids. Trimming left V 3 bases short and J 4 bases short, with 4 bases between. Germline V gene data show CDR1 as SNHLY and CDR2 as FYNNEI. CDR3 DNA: TGTGCCAGCAGTGACGAATACGAGCAGTACTTC. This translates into CASSDEYEQYF.

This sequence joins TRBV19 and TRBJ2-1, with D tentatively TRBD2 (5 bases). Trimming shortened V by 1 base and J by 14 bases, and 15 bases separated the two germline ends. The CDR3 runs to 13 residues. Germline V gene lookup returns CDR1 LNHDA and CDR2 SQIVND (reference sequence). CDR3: CASSIADGREKFF. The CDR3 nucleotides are TGTGCCAGTAGTATAGCGGATGGGAGAGAAAAGTTCTTC.

The CDR3 protein is CASSQELDNYGYTF. The CDR3 region has the DNA TGTGCCAGCAGCCAAGAATTGGATAACTATGGCTACACCTTC. This rearrangement joins TRBV4-2 to TRBJ1-2, with D unresolved. Germline CDR1 reads LGHNA; CDR2 reads YNFKEQ. The V end was cut by 0 bases, the J end by 1 base, with 6 bases between. This CDR3 is built from 14 residues.

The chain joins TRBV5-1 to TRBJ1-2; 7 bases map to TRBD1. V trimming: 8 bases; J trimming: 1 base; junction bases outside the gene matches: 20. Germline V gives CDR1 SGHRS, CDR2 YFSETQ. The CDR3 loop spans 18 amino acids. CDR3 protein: CARTIVRDSFPLNYGYTF. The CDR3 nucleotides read TGCGCCAGAACTATAGTCCGGGACAGCTTTCCACTTAACTATGGCTACACCTTC.

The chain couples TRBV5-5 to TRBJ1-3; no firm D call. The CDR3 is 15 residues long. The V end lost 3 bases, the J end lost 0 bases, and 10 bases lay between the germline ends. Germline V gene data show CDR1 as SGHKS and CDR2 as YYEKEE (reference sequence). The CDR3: CASSSTGPSGNTIYF. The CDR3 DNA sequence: TGTGCCAGCAGCTCGACGGGCCCCTCTGGAAACACCATATATTTT.

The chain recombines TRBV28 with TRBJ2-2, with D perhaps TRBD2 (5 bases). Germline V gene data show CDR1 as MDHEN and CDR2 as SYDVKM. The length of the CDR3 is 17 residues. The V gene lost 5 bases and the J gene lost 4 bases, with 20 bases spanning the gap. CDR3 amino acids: CASSPPPPGGSTGELFF. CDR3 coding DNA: TGTGCCAGCAGTCCTCCTCCGCCCGGAGGTAGCACCGGGGAGCTGTTTTTT.

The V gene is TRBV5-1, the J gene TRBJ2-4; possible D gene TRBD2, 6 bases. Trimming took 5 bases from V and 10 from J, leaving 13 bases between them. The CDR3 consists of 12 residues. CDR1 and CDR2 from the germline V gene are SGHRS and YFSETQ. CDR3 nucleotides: TGCGCCAGCAGTGGAGGGACTTATATTCAGTACTTC. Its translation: CASSGGTYIQYF.

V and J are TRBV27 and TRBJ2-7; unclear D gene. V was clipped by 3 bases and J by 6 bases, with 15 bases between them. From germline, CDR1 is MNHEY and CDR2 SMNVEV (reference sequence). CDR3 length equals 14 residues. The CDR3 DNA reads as TGTGCCAGCAGTTTCTATAGGGCCTTCGGCGAGCAGTACTTC. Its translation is CASSFYRAFGEQYF.

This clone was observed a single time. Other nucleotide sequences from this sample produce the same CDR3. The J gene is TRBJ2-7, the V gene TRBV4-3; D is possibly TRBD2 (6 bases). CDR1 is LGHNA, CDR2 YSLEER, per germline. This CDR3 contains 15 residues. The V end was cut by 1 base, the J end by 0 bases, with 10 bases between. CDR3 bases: TGCGCCAGCAGCCAAGTCCAGGGAGGCTCCTACGAGCAGTACTTC. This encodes CASSQVQGGSYEQYF.